The next 31 T cell receptor beta chains were all read from a single sample in a study of shared clonotypes between healthy human individuals. The table came from immunoSEQ multiplex PCR; TCRdb's copy has only in-frame clones and leaves some out. The sample shows under 550,000 clones, 90% to 96% of them seen only once. Input material: naive CD4+ T cells sorted from blood. The sample's subset: CD45RA+ positively selected. The receptors were gathered from a woman in her 30s in good health.

The J gene is TRBJ2-2, the V gene TRBV28; 7 positions match TRBD2. This CDR3 has 14 amino acids. After removal of 7 bases from V and 1 base from J, the junction contained 3 bases not matched to a gene. Germline CDR1 and CDR2: MDHEN and SYDVKM. As DNA, the CDR3 is TGTGCCAGCATCTGGGGGGGGAACACCGGGGAGCTGTTTTTT. Residues: CASIWGGNTGELFF. Supplemented by reference TRBV28 and TRBJ2-2, the full variable domain reads DVKVTQSSRYLVKRTGEKVFLECVQDMDHENMFWYRQDPGLGLRLIYFSYDVKMKEKGDIPEGYSVSREKKERFSLILESASTNQTSMYLCASIWGGNTGELFFGEGSRLTVL.

The V gene is TRBV5-1, the J gene TRBJ2-5; TRBD1 aligns across 9 bases. The CDR3 runs 15 residues. V trimming: 0 bases; J trimming: 5 bases; junction bases outside the gene matches: 5. Germline CDR1 SGHRS, CDR2 YFSETQ. In DNA form, the CDR3 reads TGCGCCAGCAGCTTGGTACAGGGGGCAAGGGAGACCCAGTACTTC. It is translated as CASSLVQGARETQYF.

This chain connects TRBV7-3 to TRBJ1-2, with a possible D match to TRBD1 (6 bases). This CDR3 spans 13 amino acids. The germline V and J ends were trimmed by 6 bases and 7 bases, with 15 bases remaining between them. Germline V CDR1 and CDR2: SGHTA, FQGTGA. CDR3 DNA: TGTGCCAGCAGTCAAACGCTGACAGGTGGCTACACCTTC. Its translation: CASSQTLTGGYTF.

This sequence joins TRBV28 and TRBJ2-7; tentatively, D is TRBD2 (6 bases). V lost 7 bases to trimming and J lost 3 bases, with 13 bases between them. The germline CDR1 and CDR2 sequences are MDHEN and SYDVKM. The CDR3 runs 13 residues. For the CDR3, the DNA is TGTGCCAGCATCCCTAGCGACTACTACGAGCAGTACTTC. As protein: CASIPSDYYEQYF.

As to this clone: This specimen includes other DNA sequences encoding the same CDR3. This sequence joins TRBV5-4 and TRBJ1-3; 8 positions match TRBD1. The V and J ends lost 2 bases and 2 bases, in that order; junction bases with no gene match: 0. The length of the CDR3 is 14 residues. In germline, CDR1 is SGHNT, CDR2 YYREEE (reference sequence). CDR3 region: CASSLQGAGNTIYF. The CDR3 nucleotides read TGTGCCAGCAGCTTACAGGGGGCTGGAAACACCATATATTTT. The full variable domain, completed using reference TRBV5-4 and TRBJ1-3, is ETGVTQSPTHLIKTRGQQVTLRCSSQSGHNTVSWYQQALGQGPQFIFQYYREEENGRGNFPPRFSGLQFPNYSSELNVNALELDDSALYLCASSLQGAGNTIYFGEGSWLTVV.

The chain couples TRBV7-2 to TRBJ2-2; D is uncertain. The germline gives CDR1 SGHTA, CDR2 FQGNSA. The V gene lost 5 bases and the J gene lost 0 bases, with 7 bases spanning the gap. CDR3 length: 14 residues. Here the CDR3 reads CASSRLSNTGELFF. In nucleotides, the CDR3 is TGTGCCAGCAGCCGGCTTTCGAACACCGGGGAGCTGTTTTTT. The whole variable domain, filled in from reference TRBV7-2 and TRBJ2-2, reads GAGVSQSPSNKVTEKGKDVELRCDPISGHTALYWYRQSLGQGLEFLIYFQGNSAPDKSGLPSDRFSAERTGGSVSTLTIQRTQQEDSAVYLCASSRLSNTGELFFGEGSRLTVL.

V gene TRBV28 combines with J gene TRBJ2-1; TRBD2 matches at 10 bases. Germline CDR1 MDHEN, CDR2 SYDVKM. CDR3 length: 15 residues. J was trimmed by 1 base and V by 8 bases; bases with no gene match: 5. In DNA, the CDR3 is TGTGCCAGCTCGACTAGCGGGTGGTCCTACAATGAGCAGTTCTTC. It codes for CASSTSGWSYNEQFF.

This rearrangement joins TRBV18 to TRBJ1-1; D may be TRBD1 (5 bases). Germline CDR1 reads KGHSH; CDR2 reads LQKENI. Trimming shortened V by 3 bases and J by 3 bases, and 11 bases separated the two germline ends. This CDR3 comprises 14 residues. The CDR3 coding sequence is TGTGCCAGCTCACCGCAAGGGGAGCACACTGAAGCTTTCTTT. It translates to CASSPQGEHTEAFF.

The sample holds one count of this clone. The chain carries TRBV21-1 and TRBJ2-7; no DNA check was done on the table's D call, TRBD1. TRBV21-1 is termed a pseudogene. CDR3 length equals 17 residues. CDR3 nucleotides: TGTGCCAGCAGCGGAACTAAGGGACAGCTCTTAACCTACGAGCAGTACTTC. Translating gives CASSGTKGQLLTYEQYF.

This clone was detected only once. The chain couples TRBV11-3 to TRBJ2-3; 12 bases align to TRBD2. There are 13 residues in the CDR3. Germline CDR1 SGHNT, CDR2 YENEEA. J was trimmed by 11 bases and V by 0 bases; bases with no gene match: 0. CDR3 amino acids: CASSLETSGRQYF. CDR3 sequence (DNA): TGTGCCAGCAGCTTAGAGACTAGCGGGAGGCAGTATTTT.

The chain links TRBV4-1 to TRBJ2-7; D is possibly TRBD2 (6 bases). Per germline, CDR1 MGHRA and CDR2 YSYEKL. The V end was cut by 0 bases, the J end by 2 bases, with 20 bases between. This CDR3 is 18 amino acids long. The CDR3 spells CASSQDLGRRRGAYEQYF. Here the CDR3 DNA reads TGCGCCAGCAGCCAAGATTTAGGGAGGAGGAGGGGAGCCTACGAGCAGTACTTC.

DNA for the CDR3: TGTGCCAGCAGTTCGCCACAGGGCTACTATGGCTACACCTTC. Protein product: CASSSPQGYYGYTF. The chain is built from TRBV28 and TRBJ1-2; a weak D match, TRBD1 (6 bases). V dropped 4 bases and J dropped 3 bases, with 12 bases sitting between them. The CDR3 is made up of 14 amino acids. The germline CDR1 and CDR2 sequences are MDHEN and SYDVKM.

The chain links TRBV5-4 to TRBJ2-7, with 9 bases aligning to TRBD1. The germline gives CDR1 SGHNT, CDR2 YYREEE (reference sequence). J was trimmed by 7 bases and V by 3 bases; bases with no gene match: 17. This CDR3 comprises 17 residues. Here the CDR3 DNA reads TGTGCCAGCAGCTCGGGAATCGGCCGGGACAGGGTGGGTGAGCAGTACTTC. Its protein product is CASSSGIGRDRVGEQYF.

The chain carries TRBV5-1 and TRBJ2-2, with 7 bases aligning to TRBD1. The trim removed 4 bases at V and 8 bases at J, leaving 14 bases unmatched. The CDR3 contains 16 residues. The germline V gene has CDR1 SGHRS and CDR2 YFSETQ. CDR3 region: CASSPLGTGVSGELFF. The CDR3 coding sequence is TGCGCCAGCAGCCCCCTCGGAACAGGGGTATCTGGGGAGCTGTTTTTT.

The V gene is TRBV13, the J gene TRBJ2-5; tentative D call: TRBD1 (7 bases). The end of the DNA is better explained by TRBJ2-7, so the J call may be wrong. CDR1 and CDR2 (germline): PRHDT, FYEKMQ (reference sequence). This CDR3 has 15 residues. This CDR3 is CASSGMTGRYHEQYF. The CDR3 bases are TGTGCCAGCAGCGGGATGACAGGGAGGTACCACGAGCAGTACTTC.

CDR3 sequence: CASSDGTDPYGYTF. For the CDR3, the DNA is TGTGCCAGCAGTGACGGGACAGACCCCTATGGCTACACCTTC. V gene TRBV25-1 combines with J gene TRBJ1-2; TRBD1 aligns across 7 bases. The CDR3 length is 14 residues. V lost 3 bases and J lost 4; bases outside the gene matches: 5. Germline-derived CDR1 and CDR2 are MGHDK and SYGVNS.

This clone was counted a single time. The rearrangement links TRBV14 to TRBJ2-3; 8 positions match TRBD2. The V gene end was trimmed by 4 bases and the J gene end by 2 bases; junction bases not matched to a gene: 5. Germline loops: CDR1 SGHDN, CDR2 FVKESK. CDR3 length equals 15 residues. CDR3 DNA sequence: TGTGCCAGCAGCCGAATAGCGGGATTCACAGATACGCAGTATTTT. It encodes CASSRIAGFTDTQYF.

The chain has TRBV9 and TRBJ1-2; D is ambiguous. Per the germline V gene, CDR1 is SGDLS and CDR2 is YYNGEE. Trimming stripped 0 bases from V and 7 bases from J, with 13 bases between. This CDR3 is 14 amino acids long. The CDR3 loop reads CASSVGPLPRGYTF. CDR3 DNA: TGTGCCAGCAGCGTAGGGCCGCTACCCCGTGGCTACACCTTC.

This clone was found once. The J gene is TRBJ2-6, the V gene TRBV19; D is possibly TRBD1 (6 bases). The CDR3 length is 18 residues. Germline CDR1 is LNHDA and CDR2 is SQIVND (reference sequence). Deletions cut 1 base from V and 1 base from J, with 14 bases between. CDR3 in amino acids: CASSIVGGPLSGANVLTF. The CDR3 DNA reads as TGTGCCAGTAGTATAGTAGGGGGACCTCTATCTGGGGCCAACGTCCTGACTTTC.

The chain combines TRBV19 with TRBJ2-7; D may be TRBD1 (7 bases). Germline values: CDR1 LNHDA, CDR2 SQIVND (reference sequence). Trimming stripped 5 bases from V and 4 bases from J, with 18 bases between. CDR3 size: 15 residues. Written as DNA, the CDR3 is TGTGCCAGTAGTCCTGACAGGGAGGCATTTTACGAGCAGTACTTC. Protein sequence: CASSPDREAFYEQYF.

This chain connects TRBV7-9 to TRBJ1-4; no definite D call. This CDR3 is built from 15 residues. V dropped 1 base and J dropped 3 bases, with 9 bases sitting between them. Germline V gene lookup returns CDR1 SEHNR and CDR2 FQNEAQ (reference sequence). The CDR3 reads CASSLEVGPNEKLFF. In DNA, the CDR3 is TGTGCCAGCAGCTTAGAGGTCGGACCTAATGAAAAACTGTTTTTT.

The gene calls are TRBV18 and TRBJ2-1, with 7 bases identical to TRBD2. CDR1 and CDR2 from the germline V gene are KGHSH and LQKENI. The junction had 14 bases not matched to a gene; V was cut back by 5 bases and J by 4 bases. This CDR3 comprises 17 residues. DNA of the CDR3: TGTGCCAGCTCAGCGATAGCGGGTATGGGGCTGTACAATGAGCAGTTCTTC. Translation gives CASSAIAGMGLYNEQFF.

This clone was observed a few times. The chain links TRBV7-8 to TRBJ1-5, with unresolved D. The germline gives CDR1 SGHVS, CDR2 FQNEAQ. This CDR3 comprises 12 residues. Trimming took off 2 bases at V and 5 bases at J, with 4 bases between the two ends. The CDR3 nucleotides read TGTGCCAGCAGCTTATTCGATCAGCCCCAGCATTTT. Protein: CASSLFDQPQHF.

The chain carries TRBV28 and TRBJ2-7; a possible D gene is TRBD2 (5 bases). Germline assignment: CDR1 MDHEN and CDR2 SYDVKM. The CDR3 extends over 13 amino acids. V gave up 3 bases and J gave up 2 bases, with 8 bases separating them. The CDR3 region is CASSLGAAYEQYF. The DNA of the CDR3 is TGTGCCAGCAGTTTGGGAGCAGCCTACGAGCAGTACTTC. The complete variable domain, with remaining parts taken from reference TRBV28 and TRBJ2-7, reads DVKVTQSSRYLVKRTGEKVFLECVQDMDHENMFWYRQDPGLGLRLIYFSYDVKMKEKGDIPEGYSVSREKKERFSLILESASTNQTSMYLCASSLGAAYEQYFGPGTRLTVT.

CDR3 bases: TGTGCCAGCAGCTCTCTACGAGCCACTGGGGCCAACGTCCTGACTTTC. Translating it yields CASSSLRATGANVLTF. V and J are TRBV11-2 and TRBJ2-6; no firm D call. This CDR3 has 16 residues. Germline V gives CDR1 SGHAT, CDR2 FQNNGV. Trimming took 4 bases from V and 2 from J, leaving 12 bases between them.

V and J are TRBV2 and TRBJ1-2; possible D gene TRBD1, 5 bases. V lost 4 bases and J 0 bases, leaving 18 bases between the germline ends. CDR1 and CDR2 (germline): SNHLY, FYNNEI. This CDR3 comprises 17 residues. The CDR3 protein is CASSGNGASLANYGYTF. The CDR3 nucleotides are TGTGCCAGCAGTGGGAACGGGGCTTCTTTAGCTAACTATGGCTACACCTTC.

V gene TRBV5-1 combines with J gene TRBJ2-1; 8 positions agree with TRBD1. The CDR3 length is 16 residues. The J segment lost 12 bases and the V segment lost 4 bases, leaving 18 bases of the junction unmatched. The germline gives CDR1 SGHRS, CDR2 YFSETQ. This CDR3 reads CASSRARDRWPGAQFF. In DNA, the CDR3 is TGCGCCAGCAGCAGAGCCCGGGACAGGTGGCCGGGGGCGCAGTTCTTC.

CDR3 coding DNA: TGTGCCAGCTCACGGGGGACAAGGGTTCCCGGGGAGCAGTACTTC. This encodes CASSRGTRVPGEQYF. This chain joins TRBV18 and TRBJ2-7; TRBD1 might be the D (6 bases). The CDR3 sequence is 15 residues long. Between the trimmed V and J ends, which lost 4 bases and 7 bases, there was a span of 20 bases. Germline assignment: CDR1 KGHSH and CDR2 LQKENI. Looking up the rest from reference TRBV18 and TRBJ2-7 gives the full variable domain: NAGVMQNPRHLVRRRGQEARLRCSPMKGHSHVYWYRQLPEEGLKFMVYLQKENIIDESGMPKERFSAEFPKEGPSILRIQQVVRGDSAAYFCASSRGTRVPGEQYFGPGTRLTVT.

A note on this clone: Other DNA sequences in this sample translate to the same CDR3. The chain carries TRBV20-1 and TRBJ2-7; D uncertain. V was trimmed by 5 bases and J by 3 bases, leaving 5 bases between them. The germline V gene encodes CDR1 DFQATT and CDR2 SNEGSKA (reference sequence). This CDR3 is built from 10 residues. The CDR3 DNA reads TGCAGTGCTGGCAACTACGAGCAGTACTTC. Amino acid sequence: CSAGNYEQYF.

The V and J genes are TRBV2 and TRBJ1-4, with D maybe TRBD1 (6 bases). This CDR3 has 12 amino acids. In germline, CDR1 is SNHLY, CDR2 FYNNEI. V was pared by 3 bases and J by 10 bases, with 9 bases between. This chain's CDR3 is CASSETGGKLFF. The CDR3 DNA sequence: TGTGCCAGCAGTGAGACAGGTGGAAAACTGTTTTTT.

J is TRBJ2-7 and V is TRBV28, with 10 bases identical to TRBD1. The CDR3 runs 15 residues. Trimming took 4 bases from V and 5 from J; bases not matched to a gene: 8. Germline lookup yields CDR1 MDHEN and CDR2 SYDVKM. The CDR3 DNA is TGTGCCAGCAGTTCGTCCGGGACAGGGGTACACGAGCAGTACTTC. This translates into CASSSSGTGVHEQYF.